These 21 T cell receptor beta chains were all obtained from the same sample, sequenced in a study of blood T cell repertoires in COVID-19. Method: immunoSEQ multiplex PCR; TCRdb's copy keeps in-frame clones and lacks some. The sample includes about 330,000 clones, over 75% of them seen just once. The material sequenced was PBMCs or T cells enriched from blood (not recorded which). Receptors originate from a woman between 18 and 30 years old who had recovered from COVID-19.

On this clone itself: A clone one base away is much larger, so this may be a read error. This sequence joins TRBV5-4 and TRBJ2-3, with 11 positions matching TRBD2. The CDR3 loop spans 15 amino acids. The J segment lost 0 bases and the V segment lost 4 bases, leaving 1 base of the junction unmatched. CDR1 is SGHNT and CDR2 is YYREEE in the germline V gene (reference sequence). DNA of the CDR3: TGTGCCAGCAGCCGGACTAGCGGGAGCACAGATACGCAGTATTTT. Protein product: CASSRTSGSTDTQYF.

The rearrangement uses TRBV28 and TRBJ2-5, with 8 bases that match TRBD2. This CDR3 comprises 16 residues. The germline V gene has CDR1 MDHEN and CDR2 SYDVKM. V shed 5 bases and J 5 bases; nucleotides not matched to a gene: 13. CDR3: CASSRFAGGGDETQYF. The CDR3 DNA follows: TGTGCCAGCAGTCGTTTCGCGGGGGGAGGGGATGAGACCCAGTACTTC.

This chain connects TRBV5-1 to TRBJ1-3, with 7 bases aligning to TRBD1. J lost 4 bases, V lost 0 bases, and 4 bases had no gene match. Germline CDR1 is SGHRS and CDR2 is YFSETQ. CDR3 length: 15 amino acids. The CDR3 protein is CASSLGQGRGNTIYF. CDR3 nucleotides: TGCGCCAGCAGCTTGGGACAGGGAAGAGGAAACACCATATATTTT.

The chain links TRBV6-2 or TRBV6-3 to TRBJ2-7, with D perhaps matching TRBD2 (6 bases). The length of the CDR3 is 15 residues. V lost 4 bases and J 4 bases, leaving 17 bases between the germline ends. Germline V gene lookup returns CDR1 MNHEY and CDR2 SVGEGT. The CDR3: CASSSATGVQYEQYF. Here the CDR3 DNA reads TGTGCCAGCAGTTCGGCCACGGGGGTACAATACGAGCAGTACTTC.

The chain combines TRBV11-3 with TRBJ2-1; 15 bases agree with TRBD2. Germline-derived CDR1 and CDR2 are SGHNT and YENEEA. This CDR3 spans 16 amino acids. V shed 0 bases and J 7 bases; nucleotides not matched to a gene: 1. Here the CDR3 reads CASSLEGTSGGNEQFF. The CDR3 DNA sequence: TGTGCCAGCAGCTTAGAAGGGACTAGCGGGGGGAATGAGCAGTTCTTC. Supplemented by reference TRBV11-3 and TRBJ2-1, the full variable domain reads EAGVVQSPRYKIIEKKQPVAFWCNPISGHNTLYWYLQNLGQGPELLIRYENEEAVDDSQLPKDRFSAERLKGVDSTLKIQPAELGDSAVYLCASSLEGTSGGNEQFFGPGTRLTVL.

The V and J genes are TRBV4-1 and TRBJ1-2, with D hard to call. Germline values: CDR1 MGHRA, CDR2 YSYEKL. The CDR3 totals 14 residues. V was cut by 1 base and J by 4 bases, with 10 bases left in between. CDR3 loop: CASSQGGGLYGYTF. The CDR3 coding sequence is TGCGCCAGCAGCCAAGGGGGAGGCCTCTATGGCTACACCTTC.

This clone was seen once. The chain employs TRBV28 and TRBJ1-2; D call uncertain. Germline loops: CDR1 MDHEN, CDR2 SYDVKM. This CDR3 region has 13 residues. V gave up 8 bases and J gave up 4 bases, with 14 bases separating them. Here the CDR3 reads CASRVRSAYGYTF. The CDR3 bases are TGTGCCAGCCGAGTGAGGTCGGCCTATGGCTACACCTTC.

The chain recombines TRBV9 with TRBJ1-2; D possibly corresponds to TRBD1 (6 bases). Trimming cost V 3 bases and J 2 bases, with 8 bases left between them. CDR1 and CDR2 (germline): SGDLS, YYNGEE. The CDR3 runs to 13 residues. The CDR3 nucleotides are TGTGCCAGCAGCGACACAGGGAACTATGGCTACACCTTC. Protein product: CASSDTGNYGYTF.

CDR3 in amino acids: CASSLDRVGDGYTF. The CDR3 nucleotides read TGTGCCAGCAGCTTGGACAGGGTCGGGGATGGCTACACCTTC. The chain links TRBV7-6 to TRBJ1-2; TRBD1 aligns across 8 bases. The junction had 6 bases not matched to a gene; V was cut back by 3 bases and J by 6 bases. The CDR3 totals 14 residues. Germline V gene lookup returns CDR1 SGHVS and CDR2 FNYEAQ. The whole variable domain, filled in from reference TRBV7-6 and TRBJ1-2, reads GAGVSQSPRYKVTKRGQDVALRCDPISGHVSLYWYRQALGQGPEFLTYFNYEAQQDKSGLPNDRFSAERPEGSISTLTIQRTEQRDSAMYRCASSLDRVGDGYTFGSGTRLTVV.

The chain links TRBV30 to TRBJ1-4; no clear D gene. The V gene lost 3 bases and the J gene lost 4 bases, with 3 bases spanning the gap. The CDR3 covers 11 residues. Looked up from germline, CDR1 is GTSNPN and CDR2 is SVGIG (reference sequence). CDR3 sequence reads: CAWSFNEKLFF. The DNA for the CDR3 is TGTGCCTGGAGCTTTAATGAAAAACTGTTTTTT.

The genes are TRBV18 and TRBJ2-1; D possibly corresponds to TRBD2 (6 bases). The CDR3 loop spans 15 amino acids. CDR1 KGHSH and CDR2 LQKENI come from the germline V gene. V lost 6 bases and J lost 4, with 16 bases in between. The CDR3 DNA sequence: TGTGCCAGCTCGCCTACGTGGGACTCATACAATGAGCAGTTCTTC. This translates into CASSPTWDSYNEQFF.

This chain uses TRBV12-5 with TRBJ1-2; no clear D. Trimming left V 7 bases short and J 8 bases short, with 26 bases between. CDR3 size: 16 residues. The germline V gene encodes CDR1 LGHNT and CDR2 FRNRAP. As DNA, the CDR3 is TGTGCTAGTGCCTTTGGTGCGGGTTCCGGGGTTCGCGGCTACACCTTC. It encodes CASAFGAGSGVRGYTF.

The V and J genes are TRBV6-5 and TRBJ1-3, with D hard to call. CDR1 and CDR2 (germline): MNHEY, SVGAGI. V shed 11 bases and J shed 0 bases, with 14 bases lying between them. This CDR3 has 14 residues. In nucleotides, the CDR3 is TGTGCCTGCGGCACATCCTTCTCTGGAAACACCATATATTTT. Protein product: CACGTSFSGNTIYF.

The table lists this clone with a few counts. The rearrangement links TRBV9 to TRBJ2-2; no definite D call. V gave up 0 bases and J gave up 4 bases, with 7 bases separating them. This CDR3 comprises 14 residues. The germline V gene encodes CDR1 SGDLS and CDR2 YYNGEE. The CDR3 sequence is CASSVVASTGELFF. The CDR3 coding sequence is TGTGCCAGCAGCGTAGTGGCTAGCACCGGGGAGCTGTTTTTT.

The chain has TRBV30 and TRBJ1-6; 7 nucleotides match TRBD1. Looked up from germline, CDR1 is GTSNPN and CDR2 is SVGIG (reference sequence). After removal of 8 bases from V and 5 bases from J, the junction contained 12 bases not matched to a gene. The CDR3 extends over 15 amino acids. The CDR3 bases are TGTGCCGGACGACTCGGGACAGTACATAATTCACCCCTCCACTTT. The encoded protein is CAGRLGTVHNSPLHF.

This chain links TRBV2 with TRBJ2-5; a possible D gene is TRBD2 (5 bases). The V and J ends lost 3 bases and 2 bases respectively, with 10 bases between them. This CDR3 spans 14 amino acids. Germline V gene data show CDR1 as SNHLY and CDR2 as FYNNEI. The CDR3 loop is CASSDARGQETQYF. The CDR3 DNA sequence: TGTGCCAGCAGTGATGCCCGGGGACAAGAGACCCAGTACTTC.

This chain joins TRBV19 and TRBJ2-2; 8 bases map to TRBD1. Germline CDR1 is LNHDA and CDR2 is SQIVND (reference sequence). Unmatched junction bases numbered 10, after V lost 6 bases and J lost 4 bases. This CDR3 comprises 16 residues. This chain's CDR3 is CASRRQGSSGTGELFF. CDR3 sequence (DNA): TGTGCCAGTAGACGACAGGGGAGTTCGGGCACCGGGGAGCTGTTTTTT.

In the case of this clone: At the DNA level, this CDR3 is encoded by other sequences in the same sample as well. This chain uses TRBV7-3 with TRBJ2-5, with TRBD2 identical over 12 bases. The CDR3 has 14 residues. Unmatched junction bases numbered 2, after V lost 5 bases and J lost 4 bases. CDR1 is SGHTA, CDR2 FQGTGA, per germline. Here the CDR3 DNA reads TGTGCCAGCAGCCTGACTAGCGGGGGAGAGACCCAGTACTTC. Translation: CASSLTSGGETQYF. The full variable domain, with the rest looked up from reference TRBV7-3 and TRBJ2-5, is GAGVSQTPSNKVTEKGKYVELRCDPISGHTALYWYRQSLGQGPEFLIYFQGTGAADDSGLPNDRFFAVRPEGSVSTLKIQRTERGDSAVYLCASSLTSGGETQYFGPGTRLLVL.

V gene TRBV7-9 combines with J gene TRBJ1-1, with 8 positions matching TRBD1. The CDR3 runs to 15 residues. Germline assignment: CDR1 SEHNR and CDR2 FQNEAQ (reference sequence). With V trimmed by 3 bases and J by 3 bases, 6 bases remained unmatched. As DNA, the CDR3 is TGTGCCAGCAGCTTGACCGGGACAGGCGACACTGAAGCTTTCTTT. Residues: CASSLTGTGDTEAFF.

This clone has more than one count but fewer than ten. The V and J genes are TRBV6-5 and TRBJ1-1, with TRBD1 as a possible D gene (5 bases). The CDR3 extends over 13 amino acids. V was pared by 6 bases and J by 7 bases, with 15 bases between. Germline V gives CDR1 MNHEY, CDR2 SVGAGI. CDR3 protein: CASRAGGASEAFF. The CDR3 DNA follows: TGTGCCAGCAGGGCGGGAGGGGCCAGTGAAGCTTTCTTT.

CDR3 DNA: TGTGCCATCGGCGGGCAATCTTCACCCCTCCACTTT. It translates to CAIGGQSSPLHF. The V gene is TRBV10-3, the J gene TRBJ1-6; D is uncertain. The V and J ends lost 8 bases and 9 bases respectively, with 11 bases between them. The CDR3 totals 12 residues. The germline CDR1 and CDR2 sequences are ENHRY and SYGVKD.